Here is one T cell receptor beta chain with its context. The sample originates from a study of blood T cell repertoires in COVID-19. V lost 2 bases, J lost 2 bases, and 2 bases stayed unmatched. Germline lookup yields CDR1 SGHTA and CDR2 FQGNSA. This CDR3 spans 14 amino acids. Sequencing used immunoSEQ multiplex PCR; TCRdb keeps in-frame clones, though not all of them. The sample consists of roughly 150,000 clones, over 75% of them appearing once. V gene TRBV7-2 combines with J gene TRBJ2-5, with 7 bases identical to TRBD2. The origin of this receptor is a human donor in a cohort sampled during active COVID-19. Sequencing used peripheral blood. The CDR3 DNA reads as TGTGCCAGCAGCTTACTTAGCGGGCAAGAGACCCAGTACTTC. Translating gives CASSLLSGQETQYF.